This T cell receptor beta chain emerged from a study of blood T cell repertoires in COVID-19. Whole-study context: Some COVID-19 samples were acute and others convalescent; all came from the United States, Italy and Spain.

Original processing methods: Amplification of reference gene primers was used by the study to estimate nucleated cell counts. The table came from immunoSEQ multiplex PCR; TCRdb's copy has only in-frame clones and leaves some out. That table is the source of V, J and clone size, and D and trimming were worked out from the DNA. The profile shows approximately 90,000 clones, around 80% of them singletons. This clone came up once. CDR3 length equals 14 residues. V gave up 8 bases and J gave up 5 bases, with 15 bases separating them. Germline loops: CDR1 MDHEN, CDR2 SYDVKM. Source material: peripheral blood. The sequence was collected from a woman at least 80 years old with acute or convalescent COVID-19. The chain carries TRBV28 and TRBJ1-4; D might be TRBD1 (6 bases). CDR3 amino acids: CASGVGGGNEKLFF. The CDR3 nucleotides read TGTGCCAGCGGCGTAGGGGGGGGAAATGAAAAACTGTTTTTT.